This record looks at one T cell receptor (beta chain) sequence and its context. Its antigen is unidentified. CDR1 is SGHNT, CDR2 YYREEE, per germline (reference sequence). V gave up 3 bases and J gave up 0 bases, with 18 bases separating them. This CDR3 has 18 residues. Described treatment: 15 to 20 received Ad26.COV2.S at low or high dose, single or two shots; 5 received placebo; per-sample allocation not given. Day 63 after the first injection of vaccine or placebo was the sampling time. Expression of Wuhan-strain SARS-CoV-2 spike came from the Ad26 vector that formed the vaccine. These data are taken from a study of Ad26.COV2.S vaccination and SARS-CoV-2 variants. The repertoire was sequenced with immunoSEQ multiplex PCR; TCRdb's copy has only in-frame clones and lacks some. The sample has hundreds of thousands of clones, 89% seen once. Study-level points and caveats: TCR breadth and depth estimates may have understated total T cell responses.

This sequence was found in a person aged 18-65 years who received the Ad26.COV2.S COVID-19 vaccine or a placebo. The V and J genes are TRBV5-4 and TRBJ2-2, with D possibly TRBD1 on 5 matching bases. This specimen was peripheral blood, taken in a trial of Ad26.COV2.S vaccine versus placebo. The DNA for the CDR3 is TGTGCCAGCAGCTACGGTTCAGGGCTTGGGACGAACACCGGGGAGCTGTTTTTT. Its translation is CASSYGSGLGTNTGELFF.